This T cell receptor beta chain emerged from a study of cytomegalovirus exposure and HLA in healthy donors. About this clone itself: Antigen unknown.

Study-level results: A missense DCLRE1C variant was associated with V- and J-gene trimming of TCR beta chains in a later analysis, and an independent cohort replicated the association. Researchers left out some V segments, among them TRBV6-2 and TRBV6-3, as indistinguishable. Relative to equally common others, HLA-associated TCR beta chains showed greater clonal expansion in a later analysis. Researchers catalogued 150 or so TCR beta chains as cytomegalovirus-associated.

Researchers ran the PCR with 60 Vbeta and 13 Jbeta primers. Here immunoSEQ multiplex PCR was the method, and the copy in TCRdb shows in-frame clones only, minus some. Of about 130,000 clones in the sample, 65% to 90% were seen once. Per germline, CDR1 SEHNR and CDR2 FQNEAQ (reference sequence). V lost 5 bases, J lost 4 bases, and 15 bases lay in between. This CDR3 has 15 residues. This clonotype was sampled from a girl aged 2 to 9 in good health and CMV-seronegative. V and J are TRBV7-9 and TRBJ2-1; D is uncertain. The sequencing input was PBMCs. The chain's CDR3 is CASSPRYGLYNEQFF. The CDR3 nucleotides read TGTGCCAGCAGCCCCCGGTATGGGCTATACAATGAGCAGTTCTTC.